The 16 T cell receptor beta chains reported below all come from one sample, sequenced in a study of lymphopenia after photon versus proton radiotherapy. Profiling relied on immunoSEQ multiplex PCR, and the TCRdb table lists in-frame clones only, not all of them. This sample yields tens of thousands of clones, of which around 82% are seen a single time; about 1.3% belongs to the top ten. The specimen was peripheral blood, collected from a patient treated with proton-based radiotherapy. These receptors were taken from a man between 60 and 70 years old with pancreatic cancer.

This chain links TRBV10-3 with TRBJ2-1; no clear D. Germline-derived CDR1 and CDR2 are ENHRY and SYGVKD. This CDR3 is built from 13 residues. V was clipped by 0 bases and J by 4 bases, with 4 bases between them. The CDR3 coding sequence is TGTGCCATCAGTGAGTCCGGATACAATGAGCAGTTCTTC. Translation gives CAISESGYNEQFF.

The chain carries TRBV18 and TRBJ2-2; weak D call: TRBD2 (5 bases). The germline V and J ends were trimmed by 6 bases and 1 base, with 12 bases remaining between them. The CDR3 length is 15 residues. The V gene's germline CDR1 is KGHSH and CDR2 LQKENI. In nucleotides, the CDR3 is TGTGCCAGCTCTCTTCTCGGGGAGAACACCGGGGAGCTGTTTTTT. It specifies CASSLLGENTGELFF.

This clone was picked up one time. The rearrangement uses TRBV19 and TRBJ1-5; D is undetermined. The germline V and J ends were trimmed by 9 bases and 4 bases, with 10 bases remaining between them. Germline assignment: CDR1 LNHDA and CDR2 SQIVND (reference sequence). The CDR3 is made up of 12 amino acids. CDR3 DNA sequence: TGTGCCAGCAGTCCCCCAAATCAGCCCCAGCATTTT. Translation gives CASSPPNQPQHF. Full variable domain (remainder filled in from reference TRBV19 and TRBJ1-5): DGGITQSPKYLFRKEGQNVTLSCEQNLNHDAMYWYRQDPGQGLRLIYYSQIVNDFQKGDIAEGYSVSREKKESFPLTVTSAQKNPTAFYLCASSPPNQPQHFGDGTRLSIL.

The chain employs TRBV25-1 and TRBJ1-4; D gene unclear. Germline V gene lookup returns CDR1 MGHDK and CDR2 SYGVNS. With 1 base removed from V and 3 bases from J, the gap between germline ends came to 9 bases. The CDR3 loop spans 15 amino acids. The CDR3 sequence: CASSEWLGSNEKLFF. CDR3 coding DNA: TGTGCCAGCAGTGAATGGCTAGGTTCTAATGAAAAACTGTTTTTT.

The CDR3 coding sequence is TGTGCCAGCAGCTTAAGATCCGGGACTAGCGGGAGTGGTGAGCAGTTCTTC. The encoded protein is CASSLRSGTSGSGEQFF. The chain combines TRBV11-2 with TRBJ2-1, with 14 bases identical to TRBD2. The CDR3 loop spans 17 amino acids. Germline loops: CDR1 SGHAT, CDR2 FQNNGV. Trimming at V came to 2 bases and at J to 9 bases, leaving 9 bases not matched to a gene.

J is TRBJ2-3 and V is TRBV19, with 9 nucleotides matching TRBD2. Germline-derived CDR1 and CDR2 are LNHDA and SQIVND (reference sequence). The CDR3 consists of 15 residues. V lost 5 bases and J lost 2; bases outside the gene matches: 5. DNA for the CDR3: TGTGCCAGTAGTTCTAGCGGGATTTTCACAGATACGCAGTATTTT. It encodes CASSSSGIFTDTQYF.

The V gene is TRBV4-3, the J gene TRBJ2-1; 7 positions agree with TRBD2. The V segment lost 5 bases and the J segment 6 bases; nucleotides outside the gene matches: 4. Germline V gene lookup returns CDR1 LGHNA and CDR2 YSLEER. The length of the CDR3 is 13 residues. DNA for the CDR3: TGCGCCAGCAGCGGGAGGGCCTTCAATGAGCAGTTCTTC. Protein: CASSGRAFNEQFF.

This clone has only a few counts. The rearrangement uses TRBV4-1 and TRBJ2-7; D is unclear. The CDR3 loop spans 13 amino acids. V was cut by 1 base and J by 4 bases, with 8 bases left in between. CDR1 is MGHRA, CDR2 YSYEKL, per germline. In nucleotides, the CDR3 is TGCGCCAGCAGCCAAGTAGGAGAGTACGAGCAGTACTTC. This sequence encodes CASSQVGEYEQYF.

The chain uses TRBV27 and TRBJ1-5; maybe TRBD1 (5 bases). The CDR3 length is 14 residues. Between the trimmed V and J ends, which lost 2 bases and 2 bases, there was a span of 7 bases. Germline values: CDR1 MNHEY, CDR2 SMNVEV (reference sequence). The CDR3 coding sequence is TGTGCCAGCAGTTTAAGAGGGGGCAATCAGCCCCAGCATTTT. Amino acids: CASSLRGGNQPQHF.

The rearrangement uses TRBV5-6 and TRBJ1-6, with 7 bases lining up with TRBD1. Trimming cost V 4 bases and J 7 bases; bases outside gene matches: 8. Germline V lookup: CDR1 SGHDT, CDR2 YYEEEE. CDR3 length equals 15 residues. Here the CDR3 reads CASSGTGTANSPLHF. The CDR3, as DNA: TGTGCCAGCAGCGGAACCGGGACAGCAAATTCACCCCTCCACTTT.

CDR3 amino acids: CASSPGDGPGSRTDTQYF. CDR3 DNA sequence: TGCGCCAGCAGCCCCGGTGATGGGCCGGGAAGCCGCACAGATACGCAGTATTTT. This chain uses TRBV5-1 with TRBJ2-3, with D possibly being TRBD2 (5 bases). The CDR3 spans 18 residues. Trimming took off 4 bases at V and 1 base at J, with 22 bases between the two ends. The V gene's germline CDR1 is SGHRS and CDR2 YFSETQ.

The chain links TRBV28 to TRBJ2-2; D uncertain. Germline assignment: CDR1 MDHEN and CDR2 SYDVKM. CDR3 length equals 13 residues. V was pared by 3 bases and J by 3 bases, with 5 bases between. The CDR3 loop reads CASSLSHTGELFF. The CDR3 DNA reads as TGTGCCAGCAGTTTGAGTCACACCGGGGAGCTGTTTTTT.

The chain recombines TRBV6-1 with TRBJ2-2; D remains unclear. The germline V gene encodes CDR1 MNHNS and CDR2 SASEGT. CDR3 length: 13 residues. Trimming stripped 6 bases from V and 3 bases from J, with 8 bases between. CDR3 sequence (DNA): TGTGCCAGCAGCCACACTTACACCGGGGAGCTGTTTTTT. It yields the protein CASSHTYTGELFF.

This clone occurred a few times. The genes are TRBV5-1 and TRBJ2-1; weak D call: TRBD2 (6 bases). The CDR3 is 14 residues long. V lost 5 bases and J 5 bases, leaving 14 bases between the germline ends. CDR1 SGHRS and CDR2 YFSETQ come from the germline V gene. The DNA for the CDR3 is TGCGCCAGCAGGGGGGGAGTGTACCACAATGAGCAGTTCTTC. This codes for CASRGGVYHNEQFF.

The V gene is TRBV19, the J gene TRBJ2-7; D is undetermined. Deletions cut 7 bases from V and 1 base from J, with 17 bases between. There are 15 residues in the CDR3. Germline loops: CDR1 LNHDA, CDR2 SQIVND (reference sequence). As DNA, the CDR3 is TGTGCCAGTACCCAGGAGTTGGGCAGTTCCTACGAGCAGTACTTC. This codes for CASTQELGSSYEQYF.

This clone occurred many times. The chain links TRBV7-2 to TRBJ2-7; 13 positions agree with TRBD2. Germline V gene lookup returns CDR1 SGHTA and CDR2 FQGNSA. CDR3 length: 16 amino acids. V lost 1 base, J lost 5 bases, and 5 bases stayed unmatched. The CDR3 nucleotides are TGTGCCAGCAGCTTAGTCGGGACTAGCGGGACCCACGAGCAGTACTTC. Its translation: CASSLVGTSGTHEQYF.